This T cell receptor beta chain stems from a study of memory CD4+ T cells and cytomegalovirus serostatus. Using immunoSEQ multiplex PCR, the repertoire was profiled, and TCRdb retains in-frame clones only, with some absent. The sample lists about 27,000 clones, about 75% seen once, with 0.85% to 1.1% in the top ten. Whole-study findings and limits: CD4+ memory repertoires contained about 40% of the 164 reported CMV TCRbeta sequences.

Germline CDR1 reads SGHVS; CDR2 reads FNYEAQ. The CDR3 length is 13 residues. With 3 bases removed from V and 1 base from J, the gap between germline ends came to 6 bases. The count of this clone is one. What it binds is unknown. Single viable CD3+CD4+CD8-CD45RO+ cells were sorted as the memory CD4+ T cells. The genes are TRBV7-6 and TRBJ1-1; no firm D call. The receptor was derived from an adult in good health and CMV-seronegative. The sequenced sample consisted of memory CD4+ T cells from blood. The CDR3, as DNA: TGTGCCAGCAGCTTCAGTGGGAACACTGAAGCTTTCTTT. Translation: CASSFSGNTEAFF.